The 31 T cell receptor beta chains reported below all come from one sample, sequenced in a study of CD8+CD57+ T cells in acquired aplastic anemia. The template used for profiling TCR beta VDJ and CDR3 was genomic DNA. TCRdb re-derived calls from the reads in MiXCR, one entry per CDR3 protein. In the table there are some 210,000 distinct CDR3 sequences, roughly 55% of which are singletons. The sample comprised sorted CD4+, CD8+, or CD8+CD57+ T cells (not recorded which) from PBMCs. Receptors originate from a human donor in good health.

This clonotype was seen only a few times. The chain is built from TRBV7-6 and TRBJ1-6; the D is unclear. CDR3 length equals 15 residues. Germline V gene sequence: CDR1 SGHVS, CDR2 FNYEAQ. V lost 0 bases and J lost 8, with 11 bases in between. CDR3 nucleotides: TGTGCCAGCAGCTTAGCAGCGGGTGGGCATTCACCCCTCCACTTT. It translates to CASSLAAGGHSPLHF.

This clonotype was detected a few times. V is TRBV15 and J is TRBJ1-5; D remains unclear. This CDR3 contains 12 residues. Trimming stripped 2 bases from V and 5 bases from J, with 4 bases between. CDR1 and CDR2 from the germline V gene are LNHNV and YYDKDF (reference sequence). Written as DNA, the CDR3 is TGTGCCACCAGCAGAAACGATCAGCCCCAGCATTTT. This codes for CATSRNDQPQHF. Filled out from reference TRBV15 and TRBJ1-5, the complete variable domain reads DAMVIQNPRYQVTQFGKPVTLSCSQTLNHNVMYWYQQKSSQAPKLLFHYYDKDFNNEADTPDNFQSRRPNTSFCFLDIRSPGLGDTAMYLCATSRNDQPQHFGDGTRLSIL.

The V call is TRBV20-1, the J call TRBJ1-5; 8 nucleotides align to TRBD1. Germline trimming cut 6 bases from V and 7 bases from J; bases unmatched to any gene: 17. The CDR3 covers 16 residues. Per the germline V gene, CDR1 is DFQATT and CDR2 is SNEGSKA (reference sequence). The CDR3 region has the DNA TGCAGTGCCCAGGGGGCGGGGGGCGGGGGCAGACAGCCCCAGCATTTT. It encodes CSAQGAGGGGRQPQHF.

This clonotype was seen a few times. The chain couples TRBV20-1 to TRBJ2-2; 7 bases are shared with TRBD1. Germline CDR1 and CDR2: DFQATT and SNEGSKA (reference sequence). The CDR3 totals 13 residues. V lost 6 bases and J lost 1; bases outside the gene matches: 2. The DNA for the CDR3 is TGCAGTGCCAGACAGGGGAACACCGGGGAGCTGTTTTTT. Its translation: CSARQGNTGELFF.

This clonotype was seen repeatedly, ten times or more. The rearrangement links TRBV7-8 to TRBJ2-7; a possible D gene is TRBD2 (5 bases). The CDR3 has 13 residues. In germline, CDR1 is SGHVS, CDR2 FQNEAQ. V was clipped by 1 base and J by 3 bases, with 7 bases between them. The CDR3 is CASSLGEGYEQYF. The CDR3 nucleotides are TGTGCCAGCAGCTTAGGAGAGGGCTACGAGCAGTACTTC.

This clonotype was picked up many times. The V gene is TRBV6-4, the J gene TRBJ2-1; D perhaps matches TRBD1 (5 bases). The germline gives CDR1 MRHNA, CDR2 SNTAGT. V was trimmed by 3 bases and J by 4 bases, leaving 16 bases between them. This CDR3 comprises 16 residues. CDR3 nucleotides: TGTGCCAGCAGTGAATTTGGGGCCACGGATTACAATGAGCAGTTCTTC. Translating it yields CASSEFGATDYNEQFF.

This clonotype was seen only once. CDR3 DNA: TGTGCCAGCAGCGGAGCGGGGGGGCAATCGGGCTCTGGGGCCAACGTCCTGACTTTC. It yields the protein CASSGAGGQSGSGANVLTF. V and J are TRBV9 and TRBJ2-6, with 10 bases fitting TRBD2. Germline V gene data show CDR1 as SGDLS and CDR2 as YYNGEE. This CDR3 spans 19 amino acids. Germline trimming cut 3 bases from V and 0 bases from J; bases unmatched to any gene: 9.

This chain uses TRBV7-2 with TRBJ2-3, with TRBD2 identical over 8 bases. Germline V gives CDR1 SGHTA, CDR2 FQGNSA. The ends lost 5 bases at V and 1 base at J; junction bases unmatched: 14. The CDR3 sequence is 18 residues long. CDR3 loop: CASSVPPRAGGRTDTQYF. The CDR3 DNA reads TGTGCCAGCAGCGTCCCACCCAGGGCGGGAGGACGCACAGATACGCAGTATTTT.

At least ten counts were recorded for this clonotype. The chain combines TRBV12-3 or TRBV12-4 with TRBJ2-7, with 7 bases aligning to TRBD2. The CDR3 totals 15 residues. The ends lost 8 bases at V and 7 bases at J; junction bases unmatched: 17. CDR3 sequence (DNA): TGTGCCAGCCATACCGGGACTACCCTGTGGGAAGAGCAGTACTTC. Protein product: CASHTGTTLWEEQYF.

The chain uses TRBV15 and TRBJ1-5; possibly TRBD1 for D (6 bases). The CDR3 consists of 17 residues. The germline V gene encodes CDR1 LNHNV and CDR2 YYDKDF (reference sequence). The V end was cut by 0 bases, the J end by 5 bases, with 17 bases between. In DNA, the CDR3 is TGTGCCACCAGCAGAGATAGGGCAGGGGTAGGGTATCAGCCCCAGCATTTT. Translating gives CATSRDRAGVGYQPQHF.

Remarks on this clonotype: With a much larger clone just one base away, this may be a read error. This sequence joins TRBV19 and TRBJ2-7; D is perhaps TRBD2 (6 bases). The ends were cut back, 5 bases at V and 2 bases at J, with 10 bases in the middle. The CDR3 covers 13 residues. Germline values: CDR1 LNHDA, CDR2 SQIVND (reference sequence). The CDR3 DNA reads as TGTGCCAGTAGTGCGCGGGGTCCCTACGAGCAGTACTTC. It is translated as CASSARGPYEQYF.

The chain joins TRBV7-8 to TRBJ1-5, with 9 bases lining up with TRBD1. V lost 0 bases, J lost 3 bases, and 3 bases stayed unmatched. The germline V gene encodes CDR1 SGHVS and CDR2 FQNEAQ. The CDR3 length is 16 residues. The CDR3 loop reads CASSLAGTGTNQPQHF. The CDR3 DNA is TGTGCCAGCAGCTTAGCAGGGACAGGGACCAATCAGCCCCAGCATTTT.

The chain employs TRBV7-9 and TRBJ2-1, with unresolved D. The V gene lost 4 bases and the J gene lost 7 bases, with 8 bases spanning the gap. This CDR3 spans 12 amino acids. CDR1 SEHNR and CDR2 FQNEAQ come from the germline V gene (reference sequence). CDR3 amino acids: CASSSEANEQFF. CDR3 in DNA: TGTGCCAGCAGCTCAGAGGCTAATGAGCAGTTCTTC.

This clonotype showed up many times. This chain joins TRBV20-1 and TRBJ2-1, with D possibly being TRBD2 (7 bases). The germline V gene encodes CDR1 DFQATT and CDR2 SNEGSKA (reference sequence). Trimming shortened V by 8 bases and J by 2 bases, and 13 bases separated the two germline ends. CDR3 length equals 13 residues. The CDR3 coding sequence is TGCAGTCCTCAGGGGAGGGCCTACAATGAGCAGTTCTTC. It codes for CSPQGRAYNEQFF.

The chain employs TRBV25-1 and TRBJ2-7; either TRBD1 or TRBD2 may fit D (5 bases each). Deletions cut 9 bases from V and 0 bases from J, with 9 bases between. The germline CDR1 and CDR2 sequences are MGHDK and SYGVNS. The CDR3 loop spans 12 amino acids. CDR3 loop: CARGVPSYEQYF. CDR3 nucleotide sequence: TGTGCCAGGGGGGTCCCCTCCTACGAGCAGTACTTC.

DNA of the CDR3: TGTGCCAGCAGCCCTATGGGGAGGGCAACTGGCTACGAGCAGTACTTC. It codes for CASSPMGRATGYEQYF. This rearrangement joins TRBV7-3 to TRBJ2-7; the match to TRBD2 covers 7 bases. The V gene end was trimmed by 5 bases and the J gene end by 3 bases; junction bases not matched to a gene: 13. Germline V lookup: CDR1 SGHTA, CDR2 FQGTGA. There are 16 residues in the CDR3.

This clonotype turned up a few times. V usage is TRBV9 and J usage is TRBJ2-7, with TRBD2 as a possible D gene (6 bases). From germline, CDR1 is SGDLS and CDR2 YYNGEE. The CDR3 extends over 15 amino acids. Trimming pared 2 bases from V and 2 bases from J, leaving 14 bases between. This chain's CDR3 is CASSVERETTYEQYF. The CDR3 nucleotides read TGTGCCAGCAGCGTGGAACGGGAGACCACCTACGAGCAGTACTTC.

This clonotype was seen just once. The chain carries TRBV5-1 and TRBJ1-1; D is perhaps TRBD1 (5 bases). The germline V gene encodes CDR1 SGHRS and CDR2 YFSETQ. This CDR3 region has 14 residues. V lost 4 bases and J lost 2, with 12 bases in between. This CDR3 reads CASSLGPSNTEAFF. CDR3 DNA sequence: TGCGCCAGCAGCCTGGGACCCTCAAACACTGAAGCTTTCTTT.

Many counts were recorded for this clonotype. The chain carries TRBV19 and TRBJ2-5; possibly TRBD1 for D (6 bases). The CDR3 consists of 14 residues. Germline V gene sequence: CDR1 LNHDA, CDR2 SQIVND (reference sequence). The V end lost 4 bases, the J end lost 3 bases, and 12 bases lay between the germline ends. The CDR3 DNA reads TGTGCCAGTAGTAACCAGGACAGAGAAGAGACCCAGTACTTC. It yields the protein CASSNQDREETQYF. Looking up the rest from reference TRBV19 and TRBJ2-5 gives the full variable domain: DGGITQSPKYLFRKEGQNVTLSCEQNLNHDAMYWYRQDPGQGLRLIYYSQIVNDFQKGDIAEGYSVSREKKESFPLTVTSAQKNPTAFYLCASSNQDREETQYFGPGTRLLVL.

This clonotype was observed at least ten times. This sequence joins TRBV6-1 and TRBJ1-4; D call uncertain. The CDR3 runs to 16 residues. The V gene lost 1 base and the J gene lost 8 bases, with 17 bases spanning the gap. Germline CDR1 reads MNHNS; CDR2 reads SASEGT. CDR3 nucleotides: TGTGCCAGCAGTGAAGTGTGGCAGGACGGGCTCGAAAAACTGTTTTTT. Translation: CASSEVWQDGLEKLFF.

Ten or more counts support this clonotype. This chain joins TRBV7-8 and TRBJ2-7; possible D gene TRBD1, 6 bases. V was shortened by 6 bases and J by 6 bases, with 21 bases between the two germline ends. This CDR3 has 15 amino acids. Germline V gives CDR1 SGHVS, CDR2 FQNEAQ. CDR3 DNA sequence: TGTGCCAGCAGAACTACAGGGCGAGGATTGGGCGAGCAGTACTTC. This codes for CASRTTGRGLGEQYF.

The CDR3, as DNA: TGTGCCAGCAGTTGGGAGGGTCGAACTGAAGCTTTCTTT. Encoded protein: CASSWEGRTEAFF. The chain combines TRBV12-3 or TRBV12-4 with TRBJ1-1, with D uncertain. The CDR3 contains 13 residues. V lost 4 bases, J lost 5 bases, and 11 bases lay in between.

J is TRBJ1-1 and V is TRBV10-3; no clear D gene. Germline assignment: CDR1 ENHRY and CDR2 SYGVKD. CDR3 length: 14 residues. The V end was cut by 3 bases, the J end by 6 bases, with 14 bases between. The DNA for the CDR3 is TGTGCCATCAGTGACCACCGACACGCTGCTGAAGCTTTCTTT. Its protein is CAISDHRHAAEAFF.

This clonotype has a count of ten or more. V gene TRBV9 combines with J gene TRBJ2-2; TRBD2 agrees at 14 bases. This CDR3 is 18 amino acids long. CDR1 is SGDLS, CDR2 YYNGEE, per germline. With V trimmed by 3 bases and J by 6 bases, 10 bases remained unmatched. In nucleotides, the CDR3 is TGTGCCAGCAGCGCCATCGGGACTAGCGGGAGAGTTGCCGGGGAGCTGTTTTTT. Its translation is CASSAIGTSGRVAGELFF.

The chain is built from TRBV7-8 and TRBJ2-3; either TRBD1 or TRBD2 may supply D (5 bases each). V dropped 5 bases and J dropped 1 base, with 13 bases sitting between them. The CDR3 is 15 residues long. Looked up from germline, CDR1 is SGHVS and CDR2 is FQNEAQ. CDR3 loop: CASSSAPGRTDTQYF. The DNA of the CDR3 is TGTGCCAGCAGCAGTGCCCCGGGGCGCACAGATACGCAGTATTTT.

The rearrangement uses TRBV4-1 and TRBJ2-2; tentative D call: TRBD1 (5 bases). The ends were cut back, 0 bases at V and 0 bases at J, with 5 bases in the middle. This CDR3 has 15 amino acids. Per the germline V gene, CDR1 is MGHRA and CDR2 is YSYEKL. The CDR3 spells CASSQDRANTGELFF. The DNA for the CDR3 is TGCGCCAGCAGCCAAGACAGGGCGAACACCGGGGAGCTGTTTTTT.

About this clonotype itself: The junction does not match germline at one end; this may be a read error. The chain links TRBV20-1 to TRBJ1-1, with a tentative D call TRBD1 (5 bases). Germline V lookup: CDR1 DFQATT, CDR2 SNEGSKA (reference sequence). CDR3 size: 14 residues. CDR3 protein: CSARTALGGTEASF. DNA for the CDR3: TGCAGTGCCCGAACCGCTCTTGGGGGGACTGAAGCTTCCTTT.

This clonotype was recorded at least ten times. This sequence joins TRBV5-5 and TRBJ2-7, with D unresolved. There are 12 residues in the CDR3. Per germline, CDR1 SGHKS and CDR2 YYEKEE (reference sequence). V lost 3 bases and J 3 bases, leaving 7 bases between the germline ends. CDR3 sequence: CASSSYSYEQYF. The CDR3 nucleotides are TGTGCCAGCAGCTCTTACAGCTACGAGCAGTACTTC.

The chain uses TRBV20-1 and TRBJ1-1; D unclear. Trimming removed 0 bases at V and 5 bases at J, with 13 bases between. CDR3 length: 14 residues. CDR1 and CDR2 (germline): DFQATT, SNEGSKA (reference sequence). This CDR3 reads CSARDQYRGTEAFF. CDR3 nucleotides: TGCAGTGCTAGAGATCAGTATAGAGGGACTGAAGCTTTCTTT.

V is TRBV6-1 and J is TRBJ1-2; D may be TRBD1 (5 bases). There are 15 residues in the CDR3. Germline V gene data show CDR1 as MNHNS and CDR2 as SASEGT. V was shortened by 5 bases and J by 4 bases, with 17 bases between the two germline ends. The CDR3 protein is CASSYSGESGYGYTF. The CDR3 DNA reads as TGTGCCAGCAGTTACTCGGGGGAGTCGGGCTATGGCTACACCTTC.

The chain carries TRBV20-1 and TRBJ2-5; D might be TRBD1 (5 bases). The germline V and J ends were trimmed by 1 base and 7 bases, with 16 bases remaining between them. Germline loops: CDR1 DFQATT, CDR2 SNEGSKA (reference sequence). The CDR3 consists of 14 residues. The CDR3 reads CSARAKGREGTQYF. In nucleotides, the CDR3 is TGCAGTGCTAGAGCCAAAGGCAGGGAAGGGACCCAGTACTTC.